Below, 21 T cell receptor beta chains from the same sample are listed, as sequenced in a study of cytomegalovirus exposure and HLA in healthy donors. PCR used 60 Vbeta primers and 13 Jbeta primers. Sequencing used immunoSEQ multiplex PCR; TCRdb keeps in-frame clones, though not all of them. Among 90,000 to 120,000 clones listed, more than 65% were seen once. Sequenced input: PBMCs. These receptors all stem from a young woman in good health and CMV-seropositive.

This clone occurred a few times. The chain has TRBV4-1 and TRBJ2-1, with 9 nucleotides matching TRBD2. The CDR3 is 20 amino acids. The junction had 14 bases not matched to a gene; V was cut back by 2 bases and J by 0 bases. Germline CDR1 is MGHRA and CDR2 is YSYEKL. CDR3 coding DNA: TGCGCCAGCAGCCAAAGCAGCCCTAGCGGGACCTTCAGCTCCTACAATGAGCAGTTCTTC. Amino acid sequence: CASSQSSPSGTFSSYNEQFF.

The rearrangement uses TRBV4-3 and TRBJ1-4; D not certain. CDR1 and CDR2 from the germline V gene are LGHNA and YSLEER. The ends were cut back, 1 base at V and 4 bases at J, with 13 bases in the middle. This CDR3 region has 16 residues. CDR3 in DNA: TGCGCCAGCAGCCAAGGCTTGATCGAGTATAATGAAAAACTGTTTTTT. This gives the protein CASSQGLIEYNEKLFF.

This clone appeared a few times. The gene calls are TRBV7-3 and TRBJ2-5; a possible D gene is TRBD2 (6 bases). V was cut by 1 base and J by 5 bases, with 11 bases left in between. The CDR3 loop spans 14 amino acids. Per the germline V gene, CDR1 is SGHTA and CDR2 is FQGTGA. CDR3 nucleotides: TGTGCCAGCAGCTTAAACGGGGGTTCCGAGACCCAGTACTTC. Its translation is CASSLNGGSETQYF. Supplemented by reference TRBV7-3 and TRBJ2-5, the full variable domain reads GAGVSQTPSNKVTEKGKYVELRCDPISGHTALYWYRQSLGQGPEFLIYFQGTGAADDSGLPNDRFFAVRPEGSVSTLKIQRTERGDSAVYLCASSLNGGSETQYFGPGTRLLVL.

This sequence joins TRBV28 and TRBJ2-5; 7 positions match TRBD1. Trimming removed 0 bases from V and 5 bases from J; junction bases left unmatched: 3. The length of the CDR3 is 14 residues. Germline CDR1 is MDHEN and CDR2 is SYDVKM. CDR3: CASSLWGRGETQYF. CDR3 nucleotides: TGTGCCAGCAGTTTATGGGGCAGGGGGGAGACCCAGTACTTC.

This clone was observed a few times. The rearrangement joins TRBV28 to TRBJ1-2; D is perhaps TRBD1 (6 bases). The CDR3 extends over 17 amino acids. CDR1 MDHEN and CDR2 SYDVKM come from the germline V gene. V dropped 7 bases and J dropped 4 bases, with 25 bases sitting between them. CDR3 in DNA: TGTGCCAGCACCACAACCCCTCCCGCTCGGGACACCTATGGCTACACCTTC. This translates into CASTTTPPARDTYGYTF.

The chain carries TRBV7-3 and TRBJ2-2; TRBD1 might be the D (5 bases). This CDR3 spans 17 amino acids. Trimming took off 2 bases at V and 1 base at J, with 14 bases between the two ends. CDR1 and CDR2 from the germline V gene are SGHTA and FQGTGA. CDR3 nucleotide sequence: TGTGCCAGCAGCTTATTTGAAGGAACAGGGAACACCGGGGAGCTGTTTTTT. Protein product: CASSLFEGTGNTGELFF.

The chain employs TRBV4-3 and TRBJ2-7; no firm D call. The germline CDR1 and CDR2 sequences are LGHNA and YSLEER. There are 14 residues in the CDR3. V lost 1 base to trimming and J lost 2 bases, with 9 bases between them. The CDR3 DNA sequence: TGCGCCAGCAGCCAAGCCCCCTTTACCTACGAGCAGTACTTC. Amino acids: CASSQAPFTYEQYF.

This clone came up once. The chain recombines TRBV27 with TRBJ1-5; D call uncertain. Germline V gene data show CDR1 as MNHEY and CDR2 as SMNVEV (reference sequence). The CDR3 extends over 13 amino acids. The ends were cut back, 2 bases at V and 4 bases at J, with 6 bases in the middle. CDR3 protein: CASSLRDNQPQHF. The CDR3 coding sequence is TGTGCCAGCAGTTTACGAGATAATCAGCCCCAGCATTTT.

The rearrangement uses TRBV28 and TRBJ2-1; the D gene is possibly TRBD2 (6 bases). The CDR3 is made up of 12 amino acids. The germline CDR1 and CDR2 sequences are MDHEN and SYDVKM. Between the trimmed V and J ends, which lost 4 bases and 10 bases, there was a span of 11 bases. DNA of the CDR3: TGTGCCAGCAGTTCCAGACTAGACGAGCAGTTCTTC. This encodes CASSSRLDEQFF.

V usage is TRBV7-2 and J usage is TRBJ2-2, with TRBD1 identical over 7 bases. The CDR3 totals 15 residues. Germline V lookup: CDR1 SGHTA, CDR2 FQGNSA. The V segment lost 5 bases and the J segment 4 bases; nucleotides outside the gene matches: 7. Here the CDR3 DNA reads TGTGCCAGCAGCACCGGACAGGTGGGCACCGGGGAGCTGTTTTTT. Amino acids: CASSTGQVGTGELFF. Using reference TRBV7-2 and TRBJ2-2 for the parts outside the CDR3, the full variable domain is GAGVSQSPSNKVTEKGKDVELRCDPISGHTALYWYRQSLGQGLEFLIYFQGNSAPDKSGLPSDRFSAERTGGSVSTLTIQRTQQEDSAVYLCASSTGQVGTGELFFGEGSRLTVL.

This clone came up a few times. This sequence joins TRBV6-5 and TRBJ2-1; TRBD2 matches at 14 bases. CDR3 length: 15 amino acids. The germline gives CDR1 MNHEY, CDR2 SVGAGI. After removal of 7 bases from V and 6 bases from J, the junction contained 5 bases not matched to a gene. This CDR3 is CASTRLAGGGNEQFF. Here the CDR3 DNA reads TGTGCCAGCACCAGACTAGCGGGAGGGGGCAATGAGCAGTTCTTC.

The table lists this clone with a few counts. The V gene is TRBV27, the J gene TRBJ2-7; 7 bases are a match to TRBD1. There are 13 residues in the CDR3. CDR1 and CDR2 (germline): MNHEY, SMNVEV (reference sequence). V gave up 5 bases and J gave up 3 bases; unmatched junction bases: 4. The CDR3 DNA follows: TGTGCCAGCAGTGACAGGGTGAACTACGAGCAGTACTTC. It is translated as CASSDRVNYEQYF.

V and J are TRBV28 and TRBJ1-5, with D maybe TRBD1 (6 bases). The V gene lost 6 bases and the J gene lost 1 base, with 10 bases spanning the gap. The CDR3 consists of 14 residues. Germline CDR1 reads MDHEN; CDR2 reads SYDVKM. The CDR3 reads CASSQTGSNQPQHF. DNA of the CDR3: TGTGCCAGCAGCCAAACAGGGAGCAATCAGCCCCAGCATTTT.

The CDR3 DNA reads as TGTGCCAGCAGCCAGGGGGAGAACACTGAAGCTTTCTTT. It codes for CASSQGENTEAFF. The chain links TRBV2 to TRBJ1-1; 7 bases map to TRBD1. This CDR3 contains 13 residues. Germline assignment: CDR1 SNHLY and CDR2 FYNNEI. Losses at the gene ends were 6 bases for V and 1 base for J; bases not matched to a gene: 2.

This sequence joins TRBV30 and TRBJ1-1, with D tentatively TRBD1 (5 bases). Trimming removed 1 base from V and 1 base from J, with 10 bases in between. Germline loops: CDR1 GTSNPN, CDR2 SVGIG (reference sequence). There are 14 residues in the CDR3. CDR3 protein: CAWSAFGGNTEAFF. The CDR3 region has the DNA TGTGCCTGGAGTGCCTTCGGGGGGAACACTGAAGCTTTCTTT. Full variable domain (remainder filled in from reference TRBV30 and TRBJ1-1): SQTIHQWPATLVQPVGSPLSLECTVEGTSNPNLYWYRQAAGRGLQLLFYSVGIGQISSEVPQNLSASRPQDRQFILSSKKLLLSDSGFYLCAWSAFGGNTEAFFGQGTRLTVV.

CDR3 in DNA: TGTGCCATCAGCGGACAGGGAAACACCATATATTTT. It specifies CAISGQGNTIYF. The chain joins TRBV10-3 to TRBJ1-3; tentatively, D is TRBD1 (6 bases). V was cut by 6 bases and J by 4 bases, with 7 bases left in between. The V gene's germline CDR1 is ENHRY and CDR2 SYGVKD. CDR3 size: 12 residues.

CDR3 sequence reads: CASSSIQGDQPQHF. The CDR3 region has the DNA TGTGCCAGCAGTTCCATACAGGGGGATCAGCCCCAGCATTTT. The V and J genes are TRBV28 and TRBJ1-5; TRBD1 aligns across 8 bases. The ends lost 4 bases at V and 5 bases at J; junction bases unmatched: 4. The V gene's germline CDR1 is MDHEN and CDR2 SYDVKM. The CDR3 consists of 14 residues.

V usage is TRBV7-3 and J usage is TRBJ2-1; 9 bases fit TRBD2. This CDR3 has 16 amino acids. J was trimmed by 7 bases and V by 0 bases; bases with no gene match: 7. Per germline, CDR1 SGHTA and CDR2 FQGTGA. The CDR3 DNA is TGTGCCAGCAGCTTAACGGGCGGGAGGGCCGGTAATGAGCAGTTCTTC. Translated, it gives CASSLTGGRAGNEQFF.

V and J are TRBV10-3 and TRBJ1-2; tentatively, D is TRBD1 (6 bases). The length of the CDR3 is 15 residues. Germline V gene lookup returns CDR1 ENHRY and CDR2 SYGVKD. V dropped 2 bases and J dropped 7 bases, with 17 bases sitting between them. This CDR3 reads CAISEENRADGGYTF. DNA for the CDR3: TGTGCCATCAGTGAGGAGAACAGGGCGGATGGTGGCTACACCTTC.

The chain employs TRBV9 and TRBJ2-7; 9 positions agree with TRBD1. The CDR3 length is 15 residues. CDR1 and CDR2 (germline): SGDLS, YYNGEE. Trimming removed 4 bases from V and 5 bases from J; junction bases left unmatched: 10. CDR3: CASSPRDRVFHEQYF. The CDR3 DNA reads TGTGCCAGCAGCCCCCGGGACAGGGTTTTCCACGAGCAGTACTTC.

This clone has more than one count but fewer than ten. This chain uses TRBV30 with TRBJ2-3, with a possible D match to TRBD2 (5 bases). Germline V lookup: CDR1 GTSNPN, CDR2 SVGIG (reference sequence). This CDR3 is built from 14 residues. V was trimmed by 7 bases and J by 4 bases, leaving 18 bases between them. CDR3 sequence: CASLGQAGPDTQYF. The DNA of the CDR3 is TGTGCCTCCCTCGGCCAGGCGGGCCCAGATACGCAGTATTTT.